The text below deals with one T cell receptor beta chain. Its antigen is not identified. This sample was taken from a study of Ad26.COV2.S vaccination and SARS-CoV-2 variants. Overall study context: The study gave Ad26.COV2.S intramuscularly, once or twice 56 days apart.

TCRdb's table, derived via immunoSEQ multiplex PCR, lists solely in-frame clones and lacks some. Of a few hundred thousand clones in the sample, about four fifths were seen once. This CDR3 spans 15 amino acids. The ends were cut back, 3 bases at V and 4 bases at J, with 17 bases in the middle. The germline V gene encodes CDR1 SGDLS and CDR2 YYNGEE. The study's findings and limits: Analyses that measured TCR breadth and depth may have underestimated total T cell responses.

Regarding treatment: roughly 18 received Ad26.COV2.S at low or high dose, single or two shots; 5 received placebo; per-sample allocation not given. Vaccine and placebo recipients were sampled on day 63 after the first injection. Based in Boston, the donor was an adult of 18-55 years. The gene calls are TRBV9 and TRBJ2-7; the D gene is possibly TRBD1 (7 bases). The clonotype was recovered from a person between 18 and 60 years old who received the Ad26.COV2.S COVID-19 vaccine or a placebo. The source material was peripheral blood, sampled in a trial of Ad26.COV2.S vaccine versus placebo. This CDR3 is CASSAEGQPRYEQYF. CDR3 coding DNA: TGTGCCAGCAGCGCGGAGGGACAGCCAAGATACGAGCAGTACTTC.